These T cell receptor beta chains were read from a single sample in a study of blood T cell repertoires in COVID-19. The data were produced by immunoSEQ multiplex PCR, yet TCRdb's version contains in-frame clones alone and is incomplete. The table includes hundreds of thousands of clones, roughly 90% detected once. Source material: peripheral blood. The receptor source for this set is a woman younger than 45 with acute or convalescent COVID-19. The CDR3 runs from the conserved cysteine through the conserved F or W. A D gene is named only where the DNA matches it firmly. For some rows the clone size is stated as once, few or many, or as a class when expanded; others skip it.

TRBJ1-3 | TRBV9 | TRBD1 | once | TGTGCCAGCAGCGTAGCCAGGGGGAGCACCATATATTTT | CASSVARGSTIYF
TRBJ2-5 | TRBV29-1 | . | . | TGCAGCGGGGAAGTTCGGGGGACCCAGTACTTC | CSGEVRGTQYF
TRBJ2-3 | TRBV11-2 | TRBD2 | . | TGTGCCAGCAGCTTAGACCCCGGGGGGTTCACAGATACGCAGTATTTT | CASSLDPGGFTDTQYF
TRBJ2-3 | TRBV20-1 | TRBD2 | few | TGCACAGGGACTAGCGGAAATACGCAGTATTTT | CTGTSGNTQYF
TRBJ2-7 | TRBV6-5 | TRBD2 | . | TGTGCCAGCACTGTTAGGGAGGGACTATGGGAGCAGTACTTC | CASTVREGLWEQYF
TRBJ1-4 | TRBV7-9 | . | . | TGTGCCAGCAGCTCGGCAACTAATGAAAAACTGTTTTTT | CASSSATNEKLFF
TRBJ2-1 | TRBV21-1 | . | . | TGTGCCAGCAGCAAAGTCTCGGCTAGCGGGGATGAGCAGTTCTTC | CASSKVSASGDEQFF
TRBJ1-6 | TRBV11-2 | TRBD1 | . | TGTGCCAGCAGCGAGACGGGACAGCCAAATTCACCCCTCCACTTT | CASSETGQPNSPLHF
TRBJ2-7 | TRBV27 | . | . | TGTGCCAGCAGTTCCCCTGGACAATTGCTCTACGAGCAGTACTTC | CASSSPGQLLYEQYF
TRBJ1-4 | TRBV9 | . | . | TGTGCCAGCAGCGTTATTGACTCGGAACTGTTTTTT | CASSVIDSELFF
TRBJ2-1 | TRBV24-1 | TRBD2 | . | TGTGCCACCGGGACTAGCGGGGGATTAGACAATGAGCAGTTCTTC | CATGTSGGLDNEQFF
TRBJ1-5 | TRBV2 | TRBD1 | . | TGTGCCAGCAGTGACTGGGACAGAAGTATTCAGCCCCAGCATTTT | CASSDWDRSIQPQHF
TRBJ1-3 | TRBV28 | . | . | TGTGCCAGCAGTTTGGGGGGAGGAACTGGAAACACCATATATTTT | CASSLGGGTGNTIYF
TRBJ2-1 | TRBV7-3 | TRBD2 | . | TGTGCCAGCAGCGAGTCTAGCGGGGGAGTCAATGAGCAGTTCTTC | CASSESSGGVNEQFF
TRBJ2-7 | TRBV9 | TRBD1 | many | TGTGCCAGCAGCCCCGGGGGACAGGGTTTTAGCGGGCAATCCTACGAGCAGTACTTC | CASSPGGQGFSGQSYEQYF
TRBJ2-3 | TRBV4-1 | TRBD2 | . | TGCGCCAGCAGCCAAGAATATGGGGGGGGAAGCACAGATACGCAGTATTTT | CASSQEYGGGSTDTQYF
TRBJ1-6 | TRBV27 | TRBD1 | . | TGTGCCAGTCGACAGGGCACCTATAATTCACCCCTCCACTTT | CASRQGTYNSPLHF
TRBJ1-2 | TRBV6-5 | . | . | TGTGCCAGCAGTTACTCCGGGGGTGGCTACACCTTC | CASSYSGGGYTF
TRBJ1-2 | TRBV9 | TRBD1 | few | TGTGCCAGCAGCCTATCGACAGGGAACTATGGCTACACCTTC | CASSLSTGNYGYTF
TRBJ2-2 | TRBV5-8 | TRBD1 | . | TGTGCCAGCAGCACTAGGGACAGGGGGCGCCCCGGGGAGCTGTTTTTT | CASSTRDRGRPGELFF
TRBJ2-7 | TRBV14 | TRBD1 | once | TGTGCCAGCAGCCCCGGGACAGGCGTACTCGAGCAGTACTTC | CASSPGTGVLEQYF
TRBJ2-5 | TRBV5-6 | TRBD2 | once | TGTGCCAGCAGCTCCGGACTAGCGGGACAGGAGACCCAGTACTTC | CASSSGLAGQETQYF
TRBJ1-3 | TRBV10-3 | . | . | TGTGCCATGACGGGAGGTTCTGGAAACACCATATATTTT | CAMTGGSGNTIYF
TRBJ2-7 | TRBV5-1 | TRBD1 | . | TGCGCCAGCAGCCTTAACCCAGGGGGCAACGAGCAGTACTTC | CASSLNPGGNEQYF
TRBJ2-7 | TRBV3-1/TRBV3-2 | . | . | TGTGCCAGCAGCCGCATGACAGAGCAGTACTTC | CASSRMTEQYF
TRBJ2-1 | TRBV27 | TRBD1 | . | TGTGCCAGCAGATATGGGTCTACAGGGGCGGAGCAGTTCTTC | CASRYGSTGAEQFF
TRBJ1-5 | TRBV19 | TRBD1 | . | TGTGCCAGTAATAACTCTTATAGGCCAGGGGGAATCCAGCCCCAGCATTTT | CASNNSYRPGGIQPQHF
TRBJ2-1 | TRBV19 | . | . | TGTGCCAGTAGGAAGGACAGCTACAATGAGCAGTTCTTC | CASRKDSYNEQFF
TRBJ2-7 | TRBV21-1 | . | many | TGTGCCAACTATACCGGGACAGGGGACTACGAGCAGTACTTC | CANYTGTGDYEQYF
TRBJ2-1 | TRBV4-1 | . | . | TGCGCCAGCAGCCAGCGCACCGGGGATGAGCAGTTCTTC | CASSQRTGDEQFF
TRBJ2-3 | TRBV18 | . | . | TGTGCCAGCTCACCATTCTCAGACACAGATACGCAGTATTTT | CASSPFSDTDTQYF
TRBJ2-5 | TRBV24-1 | . | . | TGTGCCACCAGTGATTTGTCCGGGAAAGAGACCCAGTACTTC | CATSDLSGKETQYF
TRBJ2-5 | TRBV21-1 | . | . | TGTGCCAGCAGCAAAATAAGACCGGGGGTGGGTGAGACCCAGTACTTC | CASSKIRPGVGETQYF
TRBJ2-5 | TRBV7-9 | TRBD2 | . | TGTGCCAGCAGCCGACTAGCGGGGAAAGAGACCCAGTACTTC | CASSRLAGKETQYF
TRBJ1-1 | TRBV30 | TRBD1 | . | TGTGCCTGGAGTCCTGGGACAGCGAACACTGAAGCTTTCTTT | CAWSPGTANTEAFF
TRBJ2-7 | TRBV19 | TRBD1 | . | TGTGCCAGTAGTCTGCGACAGGGGGCATGGGAGCAGTACTTC | CASSLRQGAWEQYF
TRBJ2-1 | TRBV2 | TRBD2 | . | TGTGCCAGCAGCCCACTCCTAGCGGGGGGCTGGAATGAGCAGTTCTTC | CASSPLLAGGWNEQFF
TRBJ1-4 | TRBV18 | TRBD1 | . | TGTGCCAGCTCACCACCCACCGGGACAGGGGATGAAAAACTGTTTTTT | CASSPPTGTGDEKLFF
TRBJ1-3 | TRBV24-1 | . | . | TGTGCCACCAGTGACCCTCGAACATTGAATGACTCTGGAAACACCATATATTTT | CATSDPRTLNDSGNTIYF
TRBJ2-7 | TRBV3-1/TRBV3-2 | . | . | TGTGCCAGCAGCCAAGAGGTGCAGCGGGTCCCCTACGAGCAGTACTTC | CASSQEVQRVPYEQYF
TRBJ1-1 | TRBV6-2/TRBV6-3 | . | once | TGTGCCAGCAGTTACGGGGGTAGAGGGGGCACTGAAGCTTTCTTT | CASSYGGRGGTEAFF
TRBJ2-6 | TRBV9 | . | . | TGTGCCAGCAGCGTAGCGGAGGGTACAAACTCTGGGGCCAACGTCCTGACTTTC | CASSVAEGTNSGANVLTF
TRBJ2-4 | TRBV29-1 | . | . | TGCAGCGTTGAATGGGGGCATGGAAACATTCAGTACTTC | CSVEWGHGNIQYF
TRBJ1-6 | TRBV28 | . | . | TGTGCCAGCAGTTCCCGGGTCTTAGGTTCACCCCTCCACTTT | CASSSRVLGSPLHF
TRBJ2-3 | TRBV5-6 | TRBD2 | . | TGTGCCAGCAGCCTGGTGGGACTAGCGGACACAGATACGCAGTATTTT | CASSLVGLADTDTQYF
TRBJ2-7 | TRBV2 | . | few | TGTGCCAGCAGAGCCTACCTAGTCTCCACTAGAATCGAGCAGTACTTC | CASRAYLVSTRIEQYF
TRBJ2-3 | TRBV9 | TRBD2 | . | TGTGCCAGCAGCGTAGGTGGCGGGGGGGGCACAGATACGCAGTATTTT | CASSVGGGGGTDTQYF
TRBJ2-7 | TRBV11-2 | TRBD1 | . | TGTGCCAGCAGCCCAGGGACAGGGGGCTTCTACGAGCAGTACTTC | CASSPGTGGFYEQYF
TRBJ2-1 | TRBV6-5 | . | . | TGTGCCAGCAGTTACTCAACCGGGGGGCCGGGGTTCTTC | CASSYSTGGPGFF
TRBJ2-3 | TRBV28 | . | . | TGTGCCAGCAGTTTTGGGAGTAACTCTGAAGTCACAGATACGCAGTATTTT | CASSFGSNSEVTDTQYF
TRBJ1-6 | TRBV7-8 | . | many | TGTGCCAGCAGCTTAGATAGGGGAAGCTCCTATAATTCACCCCTCCACTTT | CASSLDRGSSYNSPLHF
TRBJ1-1 | TRBV18 | . | . | TGTGCCAGCTCGATAGGGGCCTACGCCTTGAACACTGAAGCTTTCTTT | CASSIGAYALNTEAFF
TRBJ1-6 | TRBV14 | . | . | TGTGCCAGCAGCCTCTCAAAATGGGTACTCGGAGCACCCCTCCACTTT | CASSLSKWVLGAPLHF
TRBJ1-5 | TRBV3-1/TRBV3-2 | TRBD1 | . | TGTGCCAGCAGCCGAGGACAGGGGGGTAATCAGCCCCAGCATTTT | CASSRGQGGNQPQHF
TRBJ2-3 | TRBV5-1 | TRBD1 | . | TGCGCCAGCAGCTTACAACGGGACAGAAACACAGATACGCAGTATTTT | CASSLQRDRNTDTQYF
TRBJ1-2 | TRBV2 | TRBD1 | once | TGTGCCAGCAGTGAAAGGACAGGGTTTTTTGGCTACACCTTC | CASSERTGFFGYTF
TRBJ1-1 | TRBV11-2 | . | . | TGTGCCAGCAGCTTAAAACTCGACAGCACTGAAGCTTTCTTT | CASSLKLDSTEAFF